This entry describes one T cell receptor (beta chain). Antigen specificity is unknown. These data belong to a study of memory CD4+ T cells and cytomegalovirus serostatus. Whole-study findings and limits: Each of 60 to 80 CMV-associated TCRbeta sequences occurred in one to five individuals.

Clones were sequenced by immunoSEQ multiplex PCR, and TCRdb holds only the in-frame ones, with some missing. Among some 53,000 clones listed, under 80% were seen once. Single viable CD3+CD4+CD8-CD45RO+ cells were sorted as the memory CD4+ T cells. This receptor was identified in an adult in good health and CMV-seronegative. Sequenced input: memory CD4+ T cells from blood.

The CDR3 loop is CRGTSSGNTIYF. DNA for the CDR3: TGTCGAGGGACTAGCTCTGGAAACACCATATATTTT. J is TRBJ1-3 and V is TRBV25-1; weak D call: TRBD1 (5 bases). There are 12 residues in the CDR3. CDR1 MGHDK and CDR2 SYGVNS come from the germline V gene.